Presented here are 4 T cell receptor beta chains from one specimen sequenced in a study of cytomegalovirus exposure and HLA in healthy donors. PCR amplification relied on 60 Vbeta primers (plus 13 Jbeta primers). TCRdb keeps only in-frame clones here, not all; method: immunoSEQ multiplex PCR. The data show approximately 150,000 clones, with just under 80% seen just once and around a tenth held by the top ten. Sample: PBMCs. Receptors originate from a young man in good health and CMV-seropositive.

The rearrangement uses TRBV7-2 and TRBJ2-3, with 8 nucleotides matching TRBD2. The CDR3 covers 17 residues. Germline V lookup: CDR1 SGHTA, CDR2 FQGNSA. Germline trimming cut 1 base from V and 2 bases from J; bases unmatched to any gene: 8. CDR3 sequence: CASSLVLAGLLTDTQYF. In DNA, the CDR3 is TGTGCCAGCAGCTTAGTTCTAGCGGGCCTTCTCACAGATACGCAGTATTTT.

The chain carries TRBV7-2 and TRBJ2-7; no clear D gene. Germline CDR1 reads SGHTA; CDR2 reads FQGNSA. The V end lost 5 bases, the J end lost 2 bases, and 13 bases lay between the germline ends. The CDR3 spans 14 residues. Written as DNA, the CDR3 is TGTGCCAGCAGCGGTTCCCACTTAACCTACGAGCAGTACTTC. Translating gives CASSGSHLTYEQYF. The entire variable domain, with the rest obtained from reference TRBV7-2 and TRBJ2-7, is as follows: GAGVSQSPSNKVTEKGKDVELRCDPISGHTALYWYRQSLGQGLEFLIYFQGNSAPDKSGLPSDRFSAERTGGSVSTLTIQRTQQEDSAVYLCASSGSHLTYEQYFGPGTRLTVT.

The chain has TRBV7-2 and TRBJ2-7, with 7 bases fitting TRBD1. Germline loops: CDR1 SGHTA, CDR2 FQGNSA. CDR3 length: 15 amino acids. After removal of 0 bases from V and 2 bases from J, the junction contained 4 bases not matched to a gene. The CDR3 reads CASSLARDRTYEQYF. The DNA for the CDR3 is TGTGCCAGCAGCTTAGCGAGGGACAGAACCTACGAGCAGTACTTC.

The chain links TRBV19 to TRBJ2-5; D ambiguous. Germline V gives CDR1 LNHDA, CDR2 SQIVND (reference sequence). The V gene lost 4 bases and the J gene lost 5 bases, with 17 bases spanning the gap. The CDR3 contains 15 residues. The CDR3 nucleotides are TGTGCCAGTAGTACCACACCACTAACGAGGGAGACCCAGTACTTC. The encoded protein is CASSTTPLTRETQYF.